Listed here are 17 T cell receptor beta chains from one sample, sequenced in a study of CD8+ T cells in alopecia areata. As to treatment: oral pan-JAK inhibitor, 5-10 mg twice daily. Following RNA extraction, reverse transcription yielded cDNA that acted as the sequencing template. Assay: immunoSEQ multiplex PCR; the TCRdb copy retains only in-frame clones and omits some. The sample carries 150,000 to 200,000 clones, roughly 65% recorded once. The specimen was CD4+ T cells sorted from blood, collected at week 4, from a patient treated with tofacitinib. The receptor source for this set is a human donor with alopecia areata.

This clone came up once. The chain employs TRBV25-1 and TRBJ2-5; tentative D call: TRBD1 (6 bases). Per the germline V gene, CDR1 is MGHDK and CDR2 is SYGVNS. This CDR3 is built from 16 residues. The V and J ends lost 1 base and 4 bases respectively, with 16 bases between them. CDR3 region: CASSELSATGPETQYF. DNA of the CDR3: TGTGCCAGCAGTGAATTGAGTGCTACAGGGCCAGAGACCCAGTACTTC.

This chain links TRBV7-2 with TRBJ2-3; D may be TRBD1 or TRBD2 (5 bases each). The germline CDR1 and CDR2 sequences are SGHTA and FQGNSA. The length of the CDR3 is 16 residues. V lost 5 bases to trimming and J lost 4 bases, with 19 bases between them. The CDR3 region is CASSPLGRGIADTQYF. The CDR3 nucleotides are TGTGCCAGCAGCCCTTTGGGACGCGGAATTGCAGATACGCAGTATTTT.

The chain joins TRBV10-3 to TRBJ2-5, with D perhaps TRBD1 or TRBD2 (5 bases each). The V and J ends lost 2 bases and 5 bases respectively, with 6 bases between them. CDR3 size: 12 residues. Germline values: CDR1 ENHRY, CDR2 SYGVKD. CDR3 region: CAISERDETQYF. CDR3 nucleotide sequence: TGTGCCATCAGTGAGCGGGACGAGACCCAGTACTTC.

The chain is built from TRBV27 and TRBJ1-6, with 10 bases lining up with TRBD1. Germline V CDR1 and CDR2: MNHEY, SMNVEV (reference sequence). The J segment lost 7 bases and the V segment lost 1 base, leaving 7 bases of the junction unmatched. CDR3 length equals 17 residues. The CDR3 reads CASSLLSLDRGNSPLHF. DNA of the CDR3: TGTGCCAGCAGTTTATTATCTCTGGACAGGGGGAATTCACCCCTCCACTTT.

The rearrangement links TRBV19 to TRBJ2-3, with D perhaps matching TRBD2 (6 bases). The CDR3 length is 14 residues. Germline V lookup: CDR1 LNHDA, CDR2 SQIVND (reference sequence). Trimming removed 7 bases from V and 0 bases from J, with 11 bases in between. The CDR3 sequence is CASTPGLSTDTQYF. CDR3 bases: TGTGCCAGTACTCCGGGACTGAGCACAGATACGCAGTATTTT.

This clone was seen a few times. The V call is TRBV29-1, the J call TRBJ1-1, with D maybe TRBD1 (6 bases). The V end lost 7 bases, the J end lost 7 bases, and 19 bases lay between the germline ends. The CDR3 has 13 residues. Germline CDR1 and CDR2: SQVTM and ANQGSEA. CDR3 in amino acids: CSDARIQGSEAFF. The DNA of the CDR3 is TGCAGCGACGCAAGGATCCAGGGGAGTGAAGCTTTCTTT.

The V gene is TRBV19, the J gene TRBJ2-3, with D possibly being TRBD2 (6 bases). This CDR3 has 16 amino acids. Trimming stripped 9 bases from V and 1 base from J, with 20 bases between. Germline V gene sequence: CDR1 LNHDA, CDR2 SQIVND (reference sequence). CDR3 nucleotides: TGTGCCAGCGGATCGGGACTTGACCACCGCACAGATACGCAGTATTTT. It is translated as CASGSGLDHRTDTQYF.

This clone is a singleton in its sample. This sequence joins TRBV5-4 and TRBJ2-5; TRBD2 matches at 7 bases. With 0 bases clipped from V and 1 base from J, the junction kept 3 bases outside the gene matches. Germline lookup yields CDR1 SGHNT and CDR2 YYREEE (reference sequence). This CDR3 is 15 amino acids long. The CDR3 sequence: CASSLAVAGQETQYF. As DNA, the CDR3 is TGTGCCAGCAGCTTGGCCGTAGCGGGCCAAGAGACCCAGTACTTC.

J is TRBJ1-2 and V is TRBV25-1; 9 positions agree with TRBD1. The V gene's germline CDR1 is MGHDK and CDR2 SYGVNS. This CDR3 has 16 amino acids. Unmatched junction bases numbered 11, after V lost 3 bases and J lost 6 bases. The CDR3 spells CASSDGGQGLFDGYTF. CDR3 in DNA: TGTGCCAGCAGTGACGGGGGACAGGGCCTCTTCGATGGCTACACCTTC.

The chain uses TRBV5-1 and TRBJ1-1; possibly TRBD1 for D (5 bases). From germline, CDR1 is SGHRS and CDR2 YFSETQ. V dropped 3 bases and J dropped 3 bases, with 18 bases sitting between them. CDR3 length equals 16 residues. The CDR3 spells CASSSGRWSGDTEAFF. CDR3 DNA: TGCGCCAGCAGCTCGGGACGGTGGAGTGGTGACACTGAAGCTTTCTTT.

The chain uses TRBV30 and TRBJ2-5, with a weak D call TRBD2 (5 bases). The germline gives CDR1 GTSNPN, CDR2 SVGIG (reference sequence). The CDR3 extends over 15 amino acids. Trimming removed 3 bases from V and 5 bases from J, with 19 bases in between. CDR3 in amino acids: CAWRGSRSLGETQYF. In DNA, the CDR3 is TGTGCCTGGAGAGGGAGCCGTTCTCTTGGGGAGACCCAGTACTTC.

The V and J genes are TRBV9 and TRBJ2-5; the match to TRBD2 covers 11 bases. The CDR3 contains 17 residues. V was clipped by 3 bases and J by 1 base; unmatched bases: 8. Per germline, CDR1 SGDLS and CDR2 YYNGEE. The DNA for the CDR3 is TGTGCCAGCAGCGGAGGATTAGCGGGGGGGAGCCAAGAGACCCAGTACTTC. Translation: CASSGGLAGGSQETQYF.

A few counts support this clone. The rearrangement joins TRBV30 to TRBJ2-1; D possibly corresponds to TRBD2 (5 bases). The CDR3 loop spans 13 amino acids. The germline CDR1 and CDR2 sequences are GTSNPN and SVGIG (reference sequence). Trimming pared 3 bases from V and 4 bases from J, leaving 10 bases between. The CDR3 DNA reads TGTGCCTGGAGACCGGGATTATACAATGAGCAGTTCTTC. Translated: CAWRPGLYNEQFF.

This chain joins TRBV7-2 and TRBJ1-6, with D unresolved. From germline, CDR1 is SGHTA and CDR2 FQGNSA. CDR3 size: 14 residues. The V end was cut by 1 base, the J end by 10 bases, with 11 bases between. For the CDR3, the DNA is TGTGCCAGCAGCTTAGAAACCCTTCGGTCACCCCTCCACTTT. Its translation: CASSLETLRSPLHF.

The gene calls are TRBV25-1 and TRBJ2-5; 10 bases agree with TRBD2. Unmatched junction bases numbered 7, after V lost 7 bases and J lost 5 bases. The CDR3 extends over 14 amino acids. Per the germline V gene, CDR1 is MGHDK and CDR2 is SYGVNS. CDR3 bases: TGTGCCAGCATAGGTAGCGGGGGGTGGGAGACCCAGTACTTC. Amino acids: CASIGSGGWETQYF.

CDR3 residues: CASRGVRQETQYF. The CDR3 nucleotides read TGTGCCAGTAGGGGGGTAAGACAAGAGACCCAGTACTTC. V is TRBV27 and J is TRBJ2-5; D tentatively reads TRBD1 or TRBD2 (6 bases each). The CDR3 is 13 residues long. Germline V gives CDR1 MNHEY, CDR2 SMNVEV (reference sequence). V was clipped by 9 bases and J by 2 bases, with 13 bases between them.

The CDR3 region is CSVGRVPETQYF. Here the CDR3 DNA reads TGCAGCGTTGGAAGGGTCCCGGAGACCCAGTACTTC. The chain is built from TRBV29-1 and TRBJ2-5; D unclear. CDR3 length: 12 residues. Germline values: CDR1 SQVTM, CDR2 ANQGSEA. V dropped 4 bases and J dropped 5 bases, with 11 bases sitting between them.